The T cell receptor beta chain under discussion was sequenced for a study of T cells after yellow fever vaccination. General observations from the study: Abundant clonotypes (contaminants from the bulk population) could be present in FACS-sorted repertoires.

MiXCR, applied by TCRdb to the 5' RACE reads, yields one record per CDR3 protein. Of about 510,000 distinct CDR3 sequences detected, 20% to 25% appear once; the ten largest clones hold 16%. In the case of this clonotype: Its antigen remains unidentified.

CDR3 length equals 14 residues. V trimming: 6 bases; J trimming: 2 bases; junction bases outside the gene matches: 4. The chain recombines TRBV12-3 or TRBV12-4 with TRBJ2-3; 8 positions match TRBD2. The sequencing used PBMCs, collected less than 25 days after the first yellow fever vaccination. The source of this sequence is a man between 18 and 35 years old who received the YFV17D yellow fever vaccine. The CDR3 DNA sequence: TGTGCCAGCAGGCAGCGGGGGTTCACAGATACGCAGTATTTT. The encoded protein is CASRQRGFTDTQYF.